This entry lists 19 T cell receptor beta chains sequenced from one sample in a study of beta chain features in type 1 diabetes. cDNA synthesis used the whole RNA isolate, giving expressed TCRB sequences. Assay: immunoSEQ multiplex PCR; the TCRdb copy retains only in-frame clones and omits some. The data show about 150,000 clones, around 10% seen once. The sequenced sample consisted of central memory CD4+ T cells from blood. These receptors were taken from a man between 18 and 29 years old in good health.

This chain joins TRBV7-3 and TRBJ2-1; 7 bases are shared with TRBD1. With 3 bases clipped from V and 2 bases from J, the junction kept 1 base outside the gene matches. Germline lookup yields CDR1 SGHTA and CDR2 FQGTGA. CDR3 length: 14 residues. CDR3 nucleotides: TGTGCCAGCAGCTTTGACAGGGCCTACAATGAGCAGTTCTTC. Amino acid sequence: CASSFDRAYNEQFF.

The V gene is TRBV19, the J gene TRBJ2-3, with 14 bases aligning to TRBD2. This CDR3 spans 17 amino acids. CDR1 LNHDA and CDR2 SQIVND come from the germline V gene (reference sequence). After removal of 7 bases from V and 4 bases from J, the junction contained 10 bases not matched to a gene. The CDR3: CASTTGTSGSSADTQYF. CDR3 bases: TGTGCCAGTACCACCGGGACTAGCGGGAGTAGCGCAGATACGCAGTATTTT.

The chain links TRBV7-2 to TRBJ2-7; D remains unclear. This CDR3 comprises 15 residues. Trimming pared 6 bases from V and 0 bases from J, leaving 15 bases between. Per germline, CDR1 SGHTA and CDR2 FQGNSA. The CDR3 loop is CASSMPRRTSYEQYF. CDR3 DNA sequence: TGTGCCAGCAGTATGCCGAGGCGGACCTCCTACGAGCAGTACTTC.

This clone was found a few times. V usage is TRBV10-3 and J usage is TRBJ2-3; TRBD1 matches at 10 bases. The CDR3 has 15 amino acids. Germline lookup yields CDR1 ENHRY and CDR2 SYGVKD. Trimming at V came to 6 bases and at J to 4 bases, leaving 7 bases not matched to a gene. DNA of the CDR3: TGTGCCATCAGAGTGGGACAGGGGTTGGCAGATACGCAGTATTTT. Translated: CAIRVGQGLADTQYF.

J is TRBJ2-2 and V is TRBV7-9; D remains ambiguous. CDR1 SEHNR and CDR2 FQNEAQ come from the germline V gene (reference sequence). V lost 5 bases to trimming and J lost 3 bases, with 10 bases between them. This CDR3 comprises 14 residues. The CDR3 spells CASSLIGDTGELFF. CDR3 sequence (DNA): TGTGCCAGCAGCCTTATTGGGGACACCGGGGAGCTGTTTTTT.

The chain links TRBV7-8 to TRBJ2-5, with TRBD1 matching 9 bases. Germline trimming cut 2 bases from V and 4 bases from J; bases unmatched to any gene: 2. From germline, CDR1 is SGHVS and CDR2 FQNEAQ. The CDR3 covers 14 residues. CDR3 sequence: CASSLPTGGETQYF. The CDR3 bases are TGTGCCAGCAGCTTACCGACAGGGGGAGAGACCCAGTACTTC.

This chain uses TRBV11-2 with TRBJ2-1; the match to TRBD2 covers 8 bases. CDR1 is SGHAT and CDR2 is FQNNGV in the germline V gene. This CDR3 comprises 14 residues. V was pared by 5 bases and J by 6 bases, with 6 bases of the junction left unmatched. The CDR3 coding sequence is TGTGCCAGCAGCAACTGGACTAGCAGCAATGAGCAGTTCTTC. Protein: CASSNWTSSNEQFF.

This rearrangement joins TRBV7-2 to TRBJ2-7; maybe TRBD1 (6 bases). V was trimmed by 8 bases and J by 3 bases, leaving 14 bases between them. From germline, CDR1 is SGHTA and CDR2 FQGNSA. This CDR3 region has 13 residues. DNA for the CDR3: TGTGCCAGCTGTAGACAGGAGAACTACGAGCAGTACTTC. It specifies CASCRQENYEQYF.

The CDR3 protein is CASSGEGANYGYTF. CDR3 DNA sequence: TGCGCCAGCAGCGGGGAGGGCGCTAACTATGGCTACACCTTC. The chain uses TRBV5-1 and TRBJ1-2; D unresolved. Trimming left V 4 bases short and J 0 bases short, with 10 bases between. Germline loops: CDR1 SGHRS, CDR2 YFSETQ. The length of the CDR3 is 14 residues. Looking up the rest from reference TRBV5-1 and TRBJ1-2 gives the full variable domain: KAGVTQTPRYLIKTRGQQVTLSCSPISGHRSVSWYQQTPGQGLQFLFEYFSETQRNKGNFPGRFSGRQFSNSRSEMNVSTLELGDSALYLCASSGEGANYGYTFGSGTRLTVV.

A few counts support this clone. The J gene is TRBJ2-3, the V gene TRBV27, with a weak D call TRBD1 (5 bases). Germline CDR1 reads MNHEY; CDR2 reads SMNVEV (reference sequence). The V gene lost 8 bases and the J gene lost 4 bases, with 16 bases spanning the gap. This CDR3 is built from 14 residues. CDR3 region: CASGRLQGADTQYF. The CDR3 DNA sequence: TGTGCCAGCGGAAGGCTCCAGGGTGCAGATACGCAGTATTTT.

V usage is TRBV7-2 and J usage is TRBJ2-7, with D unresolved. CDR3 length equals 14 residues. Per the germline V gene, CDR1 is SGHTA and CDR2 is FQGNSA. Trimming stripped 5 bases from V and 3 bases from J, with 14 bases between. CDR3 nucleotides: TGTGCCAGCAGCCCCCAACAGTCTTTCTACGAGCAGTACTTC. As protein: CASSPQQSFYEQYF. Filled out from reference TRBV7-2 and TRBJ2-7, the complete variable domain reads GAGVSQSPSNKVTEKGKDVELRCDPISGHTALYWYRQSLGQGLEFLIYFQGNSAPDKSGLPSDRFSAERTGGSVSTLTIQRTQQEDSAVYLCASSPQQSFYEQYFGPGTRLTVT.

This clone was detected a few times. CDR3 protein: CASSGPLPGETQYF. The CDR3 DNA is TGCGCCAGCAGCGGACCGCTCCCCGGGGAGACCCAGTACTTC. The chain links TRBV4-1 to TRBJ2-5; D is ambiguous. There are 14 residues in the CDR3. Trimming cost V 5 bases and J 5 bases, with 15 bases left between them. Germline values: CDR1 MGHRA, CDR2 YSYEKL.

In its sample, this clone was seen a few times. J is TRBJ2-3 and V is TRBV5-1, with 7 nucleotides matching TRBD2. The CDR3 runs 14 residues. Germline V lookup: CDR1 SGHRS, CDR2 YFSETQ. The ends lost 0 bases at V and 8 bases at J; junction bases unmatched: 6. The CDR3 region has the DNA TGCGCCAGCAGCTTGGAAGTCCGGGAGGCTACGCAGTATTTT. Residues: CASSLEVREATQYF.

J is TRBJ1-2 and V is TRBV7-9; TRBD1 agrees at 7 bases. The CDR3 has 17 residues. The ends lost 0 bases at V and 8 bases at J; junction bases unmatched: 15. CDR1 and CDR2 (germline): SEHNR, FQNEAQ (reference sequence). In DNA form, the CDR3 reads TGTGCCAGCAGCTTAGCCAAACGACAGGGTGGTGTAGAGGGCTACACCTTC. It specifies CASSLAKRQGGVEGYTF.

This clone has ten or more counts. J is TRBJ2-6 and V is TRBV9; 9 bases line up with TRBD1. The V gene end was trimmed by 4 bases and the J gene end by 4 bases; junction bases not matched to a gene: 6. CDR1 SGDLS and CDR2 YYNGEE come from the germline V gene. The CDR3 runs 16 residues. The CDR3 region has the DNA TGTGCCAGCAGCCCCAACAGGGGGCCGGGGGCCAACGTCCTGACTTTC. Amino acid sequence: CASSPNRGPGANVLTF.

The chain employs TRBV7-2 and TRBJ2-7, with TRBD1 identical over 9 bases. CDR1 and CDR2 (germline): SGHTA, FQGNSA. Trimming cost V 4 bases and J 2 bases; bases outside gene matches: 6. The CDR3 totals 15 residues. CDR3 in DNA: TGTGCCAGCAGCTCGGACAGGGGCTTAACCTACGAGCAGTACTTC. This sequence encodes CASSSDRGLTYEQYF.

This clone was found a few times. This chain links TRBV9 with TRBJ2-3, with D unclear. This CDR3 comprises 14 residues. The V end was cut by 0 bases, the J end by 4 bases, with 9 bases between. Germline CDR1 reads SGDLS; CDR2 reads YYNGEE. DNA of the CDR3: TGTGCCAGCAGCGTAGGGGTGGGCCCAGATACGCAGTATTTT. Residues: CASSVGVGPDTQYF.

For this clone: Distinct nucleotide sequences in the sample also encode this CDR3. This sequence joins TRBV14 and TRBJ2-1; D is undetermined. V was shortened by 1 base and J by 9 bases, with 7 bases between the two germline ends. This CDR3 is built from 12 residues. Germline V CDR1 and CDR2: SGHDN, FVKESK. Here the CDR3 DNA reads TGTGCCAGCAGCCAAGTGTGGGGTGAGCAGTTCTTC. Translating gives CASSQVWGEQFF. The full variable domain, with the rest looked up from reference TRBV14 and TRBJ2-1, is EAGVTQFPSHSVIEKGQTVTLRCDPISGHDNLYWYRRVMGKEIKFLLHFVKESKQDESGMPNNRFLAERTGGTYSTLKVQPAELEDSGVYFCASSQVWGEQFFGPGTRLTVL.

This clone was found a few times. CDR3 nucleotide sequence: TGTGCCAGCAGCCTCAGGGCTCTGAACACTGAAGCTTTCTTT. It codes for CASSLRALNTEAFF. The rearrangement links TRBV5-6 to TRBJ1-1; D might be TRBD1 (5 bases). The germline CDR1 and CDR2 sequences are SGHDT and YYEEEE. The CDR3 is made up of 14 amino acids. Trimming removed 4 bases at V and 0 bases at J, with 10 bases between. The entire variable domain, with the rest obtained from reference TRBV5-6 and TRBJ1-1, is as follows: DAGVTQSPTHLIKTRGQQVTLRCSPKSGHDTVSWYQQALGQGPQFIFQYYEEEERQRGNFPDRFSGHQFPNYSSELNVNALLLGDSALYLCASSLRALNTEAFFGQGTRLTVV.